The entry below describes one T cell receptor beta chain. Its antigen is as yet unknown. This may stem from a read error, because a much larger clone lies one nucleotide away. Time point specified: newly diagnosed GD, antithyroid drugs for less than 3 months. Following extraction of RNA from PBMCs, that RNA was used to make the TCR library. Germline lookup yields CDR1 SGDLS and CDR2 YYNGEE. The CDR3 sequence is 15 residues long. Trimming removed 3 bases at V and 2 bases at J, with 14 bases between. The sample originates from a study of regulatory T cells in long-lasting Graves disease. The study's findings and limits: Persistent disease exhibited a predilection for TRBV28, TRBJ1-2 and TRBJ2-5.

Arm-PCR with iRepertoire HTBI primers amplified the CDR3 regions for these TCR beta libraries. TCRdb independently ran MiXCR on the multiplex PCR reads; one entry per CDR3 protein. The table records roughly 410,000 distinct CDR3 sequences, 15% of them present only once. The same specimen was also included in a second study, on T cells in Graves' hyperthyroidism and ophthalmopathy.

This material consisted of peripheral blood mononuclear cells (PBMCs), taken at new diagnosis, from a patient treated with antithyroid drugs. The rearrangement joins TRBV9 to TRBJ2-5; D perhaps matches TRBD1 (6 bases). This TCR came from a woman in her thirties or forties with Graves disease. The CDR3 spells CASSADPTGQETQYF. The CDR3 DNA sequence: TGTGCCAGCAGCGCAGATCCAACAGGGCAAGAGACCCAGTACTTC.